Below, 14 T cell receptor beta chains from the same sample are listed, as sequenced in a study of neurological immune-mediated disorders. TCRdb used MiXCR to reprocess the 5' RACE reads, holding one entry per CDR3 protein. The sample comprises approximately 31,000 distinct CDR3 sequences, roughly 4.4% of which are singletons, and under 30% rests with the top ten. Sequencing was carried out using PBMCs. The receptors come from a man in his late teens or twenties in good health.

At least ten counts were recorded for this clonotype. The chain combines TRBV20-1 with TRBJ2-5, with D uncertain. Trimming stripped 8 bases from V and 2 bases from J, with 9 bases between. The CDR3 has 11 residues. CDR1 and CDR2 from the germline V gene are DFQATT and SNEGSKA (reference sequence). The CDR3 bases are TGCAGTCTACGTTCTCAAGAGACCCAGTACTTC. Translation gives CSLRSQETQYF.

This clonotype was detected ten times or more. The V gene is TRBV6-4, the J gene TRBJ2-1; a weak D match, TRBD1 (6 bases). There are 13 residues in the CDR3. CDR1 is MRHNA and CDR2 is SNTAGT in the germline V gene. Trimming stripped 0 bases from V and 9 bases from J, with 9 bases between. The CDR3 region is CASSDSEQGEQFF. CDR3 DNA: TGTGCCAGCAGTGACTCGGAACAGGGTGAGCAGTTCTTC.

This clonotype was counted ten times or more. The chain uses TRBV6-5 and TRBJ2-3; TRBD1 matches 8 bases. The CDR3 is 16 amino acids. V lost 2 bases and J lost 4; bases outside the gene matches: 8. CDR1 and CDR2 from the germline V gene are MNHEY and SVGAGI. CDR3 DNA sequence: TGTGCCAGCAGTTACAGTTGGACAGGGAGCGCAGATACGCAGTATTTT. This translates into CASSYSWTGSADTQYF.

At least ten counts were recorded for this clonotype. In DNA, the CDR3 is TGCAGTGCTAGCAACAGGGGGTATGGCTACACCTTC. It translates to CSASNRGYGYTF. The chain has TRBV20-1 and TRBJ1-2; 8 nucleotides match TRBD1. This CDR3 spans 12 amino acids. V dropped 3 bases and J dropped 5; count of bases not matched to a gene: 2. The germline V gene has CDR1 DFQATT and CDR2 SNEGSKA (reference sequence).

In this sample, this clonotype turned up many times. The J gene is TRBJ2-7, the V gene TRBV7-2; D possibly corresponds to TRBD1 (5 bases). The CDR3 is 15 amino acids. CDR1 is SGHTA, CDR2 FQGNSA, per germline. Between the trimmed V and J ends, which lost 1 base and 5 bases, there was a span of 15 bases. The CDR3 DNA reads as TGTGCCAGCAGCTTAGGCCCTCAGGGCGTCAACGAGCAGTACTTC. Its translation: CASSLGPQGVNEQYF.

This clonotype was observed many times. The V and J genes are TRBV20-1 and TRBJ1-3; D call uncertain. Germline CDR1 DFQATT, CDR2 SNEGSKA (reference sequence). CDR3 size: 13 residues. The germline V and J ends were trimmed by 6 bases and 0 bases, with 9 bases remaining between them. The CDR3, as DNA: TGCAGTGCCCTATTTAACTCTGGAAACACCATATATTTT. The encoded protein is CSALFNSGNTIYF.

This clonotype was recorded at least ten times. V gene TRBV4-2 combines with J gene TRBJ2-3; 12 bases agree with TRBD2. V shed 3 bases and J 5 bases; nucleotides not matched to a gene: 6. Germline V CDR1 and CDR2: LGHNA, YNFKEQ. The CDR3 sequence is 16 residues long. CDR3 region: CASSHASGGALDTQYF. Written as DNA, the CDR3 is TGTGCCAGCAGCCATGCTAGCGGGGGGGCCCTAGATACGCAGTATTTT.

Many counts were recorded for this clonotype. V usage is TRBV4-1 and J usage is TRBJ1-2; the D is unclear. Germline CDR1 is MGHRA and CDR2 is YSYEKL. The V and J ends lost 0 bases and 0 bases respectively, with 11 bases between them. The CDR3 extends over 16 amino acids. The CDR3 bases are TGCGCCAGCAGCCAAGAAGCACAGAGAACTAACTATGGCTACACCTTC. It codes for CASSQEAQRTNYGYTF.

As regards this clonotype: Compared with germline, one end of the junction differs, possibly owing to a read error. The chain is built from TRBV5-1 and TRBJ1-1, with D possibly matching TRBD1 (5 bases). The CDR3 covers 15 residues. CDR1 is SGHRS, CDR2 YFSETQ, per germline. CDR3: CTSSLFDRSNTEAFF. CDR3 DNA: TGCACCAGCAGCTTGTTCGACAGAAGTAACACTGAAGCTTTCTTT.

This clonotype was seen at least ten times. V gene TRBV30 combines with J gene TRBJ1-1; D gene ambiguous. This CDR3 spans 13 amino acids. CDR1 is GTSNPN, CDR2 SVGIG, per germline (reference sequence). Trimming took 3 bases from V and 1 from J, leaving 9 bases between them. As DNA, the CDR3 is TGTGCCTGGAGGCTCGGACCGAACACTGAAGCTTTCTTT. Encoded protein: CAWRLGPNTEAFF.

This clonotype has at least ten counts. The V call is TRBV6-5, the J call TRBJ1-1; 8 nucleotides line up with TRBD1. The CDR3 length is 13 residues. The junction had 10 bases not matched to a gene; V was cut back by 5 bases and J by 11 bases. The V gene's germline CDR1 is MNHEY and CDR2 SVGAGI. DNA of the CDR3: TGTGCCAGCAGTCTCCCAGGGGGCGCAAAGGCTTTCTTT. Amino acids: CASSLPGGAKAFF.

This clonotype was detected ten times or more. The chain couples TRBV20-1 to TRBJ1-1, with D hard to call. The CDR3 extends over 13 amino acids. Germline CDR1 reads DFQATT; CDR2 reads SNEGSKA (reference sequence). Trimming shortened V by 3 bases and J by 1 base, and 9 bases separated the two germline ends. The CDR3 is CSASRSPNTEAFF. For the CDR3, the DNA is TGCAGTGCTAGCCGTTCCCCGAACACTGAAGCTTTCTTT.

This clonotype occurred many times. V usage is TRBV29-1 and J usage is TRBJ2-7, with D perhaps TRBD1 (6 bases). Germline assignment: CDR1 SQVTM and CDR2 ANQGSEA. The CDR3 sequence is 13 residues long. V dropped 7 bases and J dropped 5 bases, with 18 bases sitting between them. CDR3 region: CSARTDLTDEQYF. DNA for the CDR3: TGCAGCGCGAGGACAGACCTCACGGACGAGCAGTACTTC.

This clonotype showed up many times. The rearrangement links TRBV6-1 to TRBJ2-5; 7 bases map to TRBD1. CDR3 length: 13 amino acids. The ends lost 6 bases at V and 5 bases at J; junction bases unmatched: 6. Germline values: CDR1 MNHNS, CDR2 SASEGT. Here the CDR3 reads CASRVQGHETQYF. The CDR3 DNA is TGTGCCAGCAGAGTACAGGGGCACGAGACCCAGTACTTC.